A single sample gave rise to the 17 T cell receptor beta chains below, sequenced in a study of T cells after yellow fever vaccination. TCRdb re-called the 5' RACE reads through MiXCR, storing one row per CDR3 protein. The sample holds fewer than 650,000 distinct CDR3 sequences, roughly 22% seen once. The specimen comprised PBMCs, sampled roughly 20 days after the first yellow fever vaccination. These TCRs come from a young man who received the YFV17D yellow fever vaccine.

This sequence joins TRBV12-3 or TRBV12-4 and TRBJ2-4, with 10 bases matching TRBD1. The V gene end was trimmed by 6 bases and the J gene end by 9 bases; junction bases not matched to a gene: 8. This CDR3 contains 14 residues. The CDR3 here is CASRETGGWGIQYF. The CDR3, as DNA: TGTGCCAGCAGAGAGACAGGGGGCTGGGGCATTCAGTACTTC.

The V gene is TRBV10-3, the J gene TRBJ1-2, with D uncertain. The germline V gene encodes CDR1 ENHRY and CDR2 SYGVKD. The CDR3 consists of 15 residues. Trimming shortened V by 1 base and J by 7 bases, and 16 bases separated the two germline ends. CDR3 bases: TGTGCCATCAGTGAGTTAGTCACTTCCGGCCTTGGCTACACCTTC. This codes for CAISELVTSGLGYTF.

The chain is built from TRBV7-2 and TRBJ2-1; D is undetermined. In germline, CDR1 is SGHTA, CDR2 FQGNSA. Trimming took 2 bases from V and 7 from J, leaving 18 bases between them. CDR3 size: 16 residues. The DNA for the CDR3 is TGTGCCAGCAGCTTATACCGCGCGTGGGCTCGGAATGAGCAGTTCTTC. Protein product: CASSLYRAWARNEQFF.

This chain uses TRBV5-1 with TRBJ2-6; D possibly corresponds to TRBD2 (6 bases). The V gene's germline CDR1 is SGHRS and CDR2 YFSETQ. V dropped 7 bases and J dropped 4 bases, with 24 bases sitting between them. CDR3 length: 18 amino acids. This chain's CDR3 is CASGGFHPLIRGANVLTF. The CDR3 DNA sequence: TGCGCCAGCGGGGGGTTTCACCCCTTGATTAGGGGGGCCAACGTCCTGACTTTC.

This clonotype was counted only a few times. This chain connects TRBV5-1 to TRBJ2-5, with TRBD1 matching over 11 bases. The CDR3 loop spans 16 amino acids. The junction had 8 bases not matched to a gene; V was cut back by 3 bases and J by 4 bases. Germline V gives CDR1 SGHRS, CDR2 YFSETQ. The CDR3 spells CASSYGDRGDLETQYF. The DNA of the CDR3 is TGCGCCAGCAGCTATGGGGACAGGGGGGATCTAGAGACCCAGTACTTC.

This clonotype was observed a few times. The V call is TRBV5-1, the J call TRBJ2-7; 10 bases line up with TRBD2. The J segment lost 0 bases and the V segment lost 4 bases, leaving 16 bases of the junction unmatched. This CDR3 comprises 19 residues. Germline CDR1 reads SGHRS; CDR2 reads YFSETQ. The CDR3 region has the DNA TGCGCCAGCAGCCCACTGAAGTTACTAGCGGGGACCAGCTCCTACGAGCAGTACTTC. This gives the protein CASSPLKLLAGTSSYEQYF.

This clonotype was detected a few times. The chain recombines TRBV5-1 with TRBJ1-4; unclear D gene. V lost 0 bases, J lost 8 bases, and 17 bases lay in between. Germline V gives CDR1 SGHRS, CDR2 YFSETQ. There are 16 residues in the CDR3. In DNA form, the CDR3 reads TGCGCCAGCAGCTTGGGGTCGATGGTGGAAGAGGAAAAACTGTTTTTT. Translating it yields CASSLGSMVEEEKLFF.

This clonotype has at least ten counts. The chain employs TRBV7-3 and TRBJ2-3; D uncertain. This CDR3 contains 12 residues. The V end lost 5 bases, the J end lost 2 bases, and 5 bases lay between the germline ends. The germline CDR1 and CDR2 sequences are SGHTA and FQGTGA. The CDR3 region is CASSRDTDTQYF. Here the CDR3 DNA reads TGTGCCAGCAGCCGCGACACAGATACGCAGTATTTT.

The chain couples TRBV9 to TRBJ2-3, with 7 positions matching TRBD1. Germline V CDR1 and CDR2: SGDLS, YYNGEE. This CDR3 has 14 residues. Unmatched junction bases numbered 4, after V lost 2 bases and J lost 4 bases. The CDR3 region has the DNA TGTGCCAGCAGCGTCAGTCAGGGGGCAGATACGCAGTATTTT. This gives the protein CASSVSQGADTQYF.

The table lists this clonotype with a few counts. This chain uses TRBV6-1 with TRBJ1-2, with D unclear. From germline, CDR1 is MNHNS and CDR2 SASEGT. V was trimmed by 7 bases and J by 0 bases, leaving 18 bases between them. The CDR3 covers 16 residues. The CDR3 reads CASTMVLLSANYGYTF. DNA for the CDR3: TGTGCCAGCACCATGGTTCTCCTCTCAGCTAACTATGGCTACACCTTC.

The chain uses TRBV20-1 and TRBJ2-3; 9 bases align to TRBD2. The V and J ends lost 2 bases and 3 bases, in that order; junction bases with no gene match: 6. Looked up from germline, CDR1 is DFQATT and CDR2 is SNEGSKA (reference sequence). The CDR3 covers 15 residues. This CDR3 is CSARQAGGGTDTQYF. The CDR3 coding sequence is TGCAGTGCTAGACAAGCGGGGGGAGGGACAGATACGCAGTATTTT.

The CDR3 region has the DNA TGTGCCAGCAGCTTAGTCGTTAGAGAAGCTTTCTTT. Protein product: CASSLVVREAFF. The genes are TRBV7-8 and TRBJ1-1; D uncertain. The V gene lost 1 base and the J gene lost 8 bases, with 8 bases spanning the gap. Per the germline V gene, CDR1 is SGHVS and CDR2 is FQNEAQ. This CDR3 region has 12 residues.

The chain is built from TRBV9 and TRBJ2-3, with TRBD2 identical over 13 bases. Germline CDR1 reads SGDLS; CDR2 reads YYNGEE. CDR3 length: 18 amino acids. Trimming cost V 4 bases and J 4 bases; bases outside gene matches: 12. In DNA, the CDR3 is TGTGCCAGCAGCTTTGGACTAGCGGGGGCTAGAAGGGCAGATACGCAGTATTTT. Its protein is CASSFGLAGARRADTQYF.

The rearrangement links TRBV15 to TRBJ1-5; unclear D gene. V lost 5 bases and J lost 4, with 6 bases in between. The CDR3 contains 12 residues. From germline, CDR1 is LNHNV and CDR2 YYDKDF (reference sequence). As DNA, the CDR3 is TGTGCCACCAGCCCCTATAATCAGCCCCAGCATTTT. Translated: CATSPYNQPQHF.

The CDR3 coding sequence is TGCAGCGTTGGGGGGCAGGGTGGGAGCACAGATACGCAGTATTTT. Translation: CSVGGQGGSTDTQYF. The V and J genes are TRBV29-1 and TRBJ2-3; tentatively, D is TRBD1 (6 bases). Germline V gene lookup returns CDR1 SQVTM and CDR2 ANQGSEA. Trimming took off 4 bases at V and 0 bases at J, with 14 bases between the two ends. CDR3 length: 15 amino acids.

This clonotype was counted a few times. CDR3 protein: CSVMTDGPNQPQHF. The CDR3 DNA reads TGCAGCGTCATGACAGATGGTCCCAATCAGCCCCAGCATTTT. J is TRBJ1-5 and V is TRBV29-1, with TRBD1 as a possible D gene (5 bases). With 6 bases removed from V and 3 bases from J, the gap between germline ends came to 15 bases. This CDR3 is 14 amino acids long. Germline V gene lookup returns CDR1 SQVTM and CDR2 ANQGSEA.

The V call is TRBV12-3 or TRBV12-4, the J call TRBJ2-1; TRBD2 matches at 14 bases. The V segment lost 1 base and the J segment 1 base; nucleotides outside the gene matches: 12. CDR3 length: 21 residues. The CDR3, as DNA: TGTGCCAGCAGTTTAGGGCGATGGAGACTAGCGGGGGGGTTATCCTACAATGAGCAGTTCTTC. It encodes CASSLGRWRLAGGLSYNEQFF.